Listed here are 11 T cell receptor beta chains from one sample, sequenced in a study of a mutant IDH1 vaccine in newly diagnosed glioma. Time point: baseline, week 1 (first vaccination visit). Treatment here: pre-vaccination baseline after standard-of-care therapy. Some clones are missing from TCRdb's copy, which holds only in-frame ones; the method was immunoSEQ multiplex PCR. This sample has about 92,000 clones, with around 80% found just once. The sequenced sample was PBMCs, obtained from a glioma patient treated with radiotherapy, temozolomide or both. These receptors all stem from a man aged 35-49 years with glioma.

This clone has a handful of counts. The rearrangement uses TRBV5-8 and TRBJ2-3; D gene ambiguous. Germline values: CDR1 SGHTS, CDR2 YDEGEE. This CDR3 comprises 15 residues. Trimming took off 4 bases at V and 4 bases at J, with 16 bases between the two ends. This chain's CDR3 is CASSVEPVSADTQYF. CDR3 nucleotides: TGTGCCAGCAGCGTGGAACCAGTGTCAGCAGATACGCAGTATTTT.

The V call is TRBV7-2, the J call TRBJ2-7; the D gene is possibly TRBD2 (6 bases). V dropped 4 bases and J dropped 1 base, with 11 bases sitting between them. Germline CDR1 SGHTA, CDR2 FQGNSA. The CDR3 is 14 amino acids. The CDR3 coding sequence is TGTGCCAGCAGCTCCCGACTAGTTTCCTACGAGCAGTACTTC. Translated, it gives CASSSRLVSYEQYF.

The chain recombines TRBV5-6 with TRBJ1-6, with D perhaps matching TRBD1 (5 bases). V lost 0 bases, J lost 10 bases, and 14 bases lay in between. From germline, CDR1 is SGHDT and CDR2 YYEEEE. The CDR3 covers 15 residues. CDR3 DNA sequence: TGTGCCAGCAGCTTGGCCGGGGGGATGTGGTCACCCCTCCACTTT. Translating gives CASSLAGGMWSPLHF.

V gene TRBV19 combines with J gene TRBJ2-7, with D perhaps matching TRBD2 (6 bases). This CDR3 has 15 amino acids. The V gene's germline CDR1 is LNHDA and CDR2 SQIVND (reference sequence). V lost 2 bases and J 3 bases, leaving 14 bases between the germline ends. In DNA, the CDR3 is TGTGCCAGTAGTATACCCGGGACTGGCCTCTACGAGCAGTACTTC. Encoded protein: CASSIPGTGLYEQYF.

The J gene is TRBJ1-2, the V gene TRBV21-1. TRBV21-1 is shown as a pseudogene. The CDR3 spans 20 residues. This chain's CDR3 is CASSKDSGGGRGGANYGYTF. In DNA form, the CDR3 reads TGTGCCAGCAGCAAAGATTCGGGAGGCGGCAGGGGGGGAGCTAACTATGGCTACACCTTC.

This chain joins TRBV5-6 and TRBJ2-5, with a tentative D call TRBD2 (6 bases). Germline loops: CDR1 SGHDT, CDR2 YYEEEE. This CDR3 has 15 amino acids. The V end was cut by 3 bases, the J end by 2 bases, with 14 bases between. Written as DNA, the CDR3 is TGTGCCAGCAGCTGGACCGGGGACTTACAAGAGACCCAGTACTTC. Translated: CASSWTGDLQETQYF.

The rearrangement joins TRBV4-3 to TRBJ2-3, with a tentative D call TRBD2 (6 bases). V was trimmed by 8 bases and J by 1 base, leaving 13 bases between them. Germline-derived CDR1 and CDR2 are LGHNA and YSLEER. The CDR3 totals 14 residues. The CDR3 region is CASGVSGGTDTQYF. CDR3 bases: TGCGCCAGCGGAGTATCGGGGGGCACAGATACGCAGTATTTT.

The rearrangement links TRBV21-1 to TRBJ2-4; TRBD1, the table's D call, lacks a check against the DNA. TRBV21-1 is reported as a pseudogene. This CDR3 spans 19 amino acids. The CDR3 loop is CASRKGAGQNGLAKNIQYF. The CDR3 DNA reads TGTGCCAGCAGAAAAGGGGCAGGGCAGAATGGGTTAGCCAAAAACATTCAGTACTTC.

The chain carries TRBV2 and TRBJ1-4, with 11 bases fitting TRBD1. In germline, CDR1 is SNHLY, CDR2 FYNNEI. J lost 7 bases, V lost 6 bases, and 7 bases had no gene match. This CDR3 comprises 15 residues. CDR3 sequence reads: CASRQDRGPSEKLFF. In DNA form, the CDR3 reads TGTGCCAGCAGGCAGGACAGGGGGCCTTCTGAAAAACTGTTTTTT. Supplemented by reference TRBV2 and TRBJ1-4, the full variable domain reads EPEVTQTPSHQVTQMGQEVILRCVPISNHLYFYWYRQILGQKVEFLVSFYNNEISEKSEIFDDQFSVERPDGSNFTLKIRSTKLEDSAMYFCASRQDRGPSEKLFFGSGTQLSVL.

This clone has just a few counts. The rearrangement uses TRBV30 and TRBJ2-7, with 12 bases identical to TRBD2. The CDR3 is 15 amino acids. CDR1 is GTSNPN and CDR2 is SVGIG in the germline V gene (reference sequence). V trimming: 3 bases; J trimming: 6 bases; junction bases outside the gene matches: 9. Written as DNA, the CDR3 is TGTGCCTGGAGCGTTCGACTAGCGGGGGATGGCGAGCAGTACTTC. Residues: CAWSVRLAGDGEQYF.

The chain couples TRBV28 to TRBJ2-7; 9 nucleotides match TRBD2. Unmatched junction bases numbered 5, after V lost 9 bases and J lost 2 bases. The CDR3 loop spans 13 amino acids. Germline CDR1 and CDR2: MDHEN and SYDVKM. CDR3 DNA: TGTGCCAGAGGAGCGGGAGGCCCCTACGAGCAGTACTTC. This sequence encodes CARGAGGPYEQYF.